The 23 T cell receptor beta chains below come from one sample, sequenced in a study of regulatory T cells in long-lasting Graves disease (dated by TCRdb to about 2021). Read against the paper, the sample's time point label means: newly diagnosed GD, antithyroid drugs for less than 3 months. For both TCR sequencing and RNA sequencing, RNA was extracted from PBMCs using TRIzol. Library generation was performed with multiplex PCR. TCRdb lists the instrument as Illumina HiSeq 4000. To build TCR beta libraries, CDR3 regions were amplified by Arm-PCR using iRepertoire HTBI primers. TCRdb handled the public reads itself, with Q25 trimming in fastp and clone calling in MiXCR, and kept productive beta chains. Each CDR3 protein gets just one entry, which takes the most common genes and DNA from the rows behind it. The sample data list a few hundred thousand distinct CDR3 sequences, and 18% of these were observed just once. The top ten hold about 15% of the sample.

Separately, the same data were catalogued under a study of T cells in Graves' hyperthyroidism and ophthalmopathy.

Sequences were derived from peripheral blood mononuclear cells (PBMCs), sampled at new diagnosis, from a patient treated with antithyroid drugs. Source of these receptors: a woman aged 25 to 39 with Graves disease. Donor details come from another sample of the same person, matched by shared clones.

The chain recombines TRBV6-1 with TRBJ2-2; 8 nucleotides agree with TRBD1. The CDR3 sequence is 15 residues long. Germline V gives CDR1 MNHNS, CDR2 SASEGT. V shed 10 bases and J 4 bases; nucleotides not matched to a gene: 11. The CDR3 nucleotides read TGTGCCACCCGTAGCAGGGGGCGTAGCACCGGGGAGCTGTTTTTT. Translation gives CATRSRGRSTGELFF.

In this sample, this clonotype turned up a few times. The chain is built from TRBV11-2 and TRBJ2-1, with 7 nucleotides matching TRBD1. The CDR3 consists of 14 residues. Trimming at V came to 8 bases and at J to 0 bases, leaving 4 bases not matched to a gene. In germline, CDR1 is SGHAT, CDR2 FQNNGV. The DNA of the CDR3 is TGTGCCAGCGCAACAGGGGCCTCCTACAATGAGCAGTTCTTC. It yields the protein CASATGASYNEQFF.

Ten or more counts support this clonotype. J is TRBJ1-1 and V is TRBV12-3 or TRBV12-4; D not resolved. The V end was cut by 8 bases, the J end by 8 bases, with 15 bases between. CDR3 length equals 12 residues. Here the CDR3 DNA reads TGTGCCAGCCCCCCTTGGCGACTAGAAGCTTTCTTT. This encodes CASPPWRLEAFF.

This clonotype was recorded at least ten times. This chain uses TRBV20-1 with TRBJ2-5; 9 bases align to TRBD2. The trim removed 5 bases at V and 6 bases at J, leaving 16 bases unmatched. The CDR3 sequence is 16 residues long. Germline V gene data show CDR1 as DFQATT and CDR2 as SNEGSKA (reference sequence). CDR3 coding DNA: TGCAGTGCTCCTTCCTTGAGCGGGGGGAGCGAGAAGACCCAGTACTTC. Amino acid sequence: CSAPSLSGGSEKTQYF.

This clonotype was found once. This likely came from a read error, as a far larger clone is one base away. The chain has TRBV20-1 and TRBJ2-1; 7 positions agree with TRBD2. Germline V lookup: CDR1 DFQATT, CDR2 SNEGSKA (reference sequence). This CDR3 is built from 16 residues. After removal of 7 bases from V and 13 bases from J, the junction contained 25 bases not matched to a gene. This CDR3 is CSVSTGLAERIGTQFF. Written as DNA, the CDR3 is TGCAGTGTTTCAACGGGGCTAGCGGAACGTATCGGGACCCAGTTCTTC.

This clonotype was found many times. V gene TRBV7-2 combines with J gene TRBJ1-3; D is ambiguous. Per the germline V gene, CDR1 is SGHTA and CDR2 is FQGNSA. V gave up 5 bases and J gave up 0 bases, with 14 bases separating them. This CDR3 has 16 amino acids. The CDR3 DNA is TGTGCCAGCAGCCTCCTGACCGTTAGCTCTGGAAACACCATATATTTT. Amino acid sequence: CASSLLTVSSGNTIYF.

In its sample, this clonotype was seen many times. This chain joins TRBV3-1 and TRBJ2-7; 9 bases fit TRBD1. CDR3 length: 13 residues. With V trimmed by 8 bases and J by 5 bases, 7 bases remained unmatched. Germline CDR1 reads LGHDT; CDR2 reads YNNKEL (reference sequence). CDR3 region: CASEGQGGHEQYF. In DNA, the CDR3 is TGTGCCAGCGAGGGACAGGGCGGCCACGAGCAGTACTTC.

The chain joins TRBV12-3 or TRBV12-4 to TRBJ2-4; either TRBD1 or TRBD2 may supply D (6 bases each). Matching the DNA end better, TRBJ2-1 makes the J call doubtful. The CDR3 runs 13 residues. CDR3 sequence reads: CASSLVGGYEQFF. For the CDR3, the DNA is TGTGCCAGCAGTTTAGTCGGGGGCTATGAGCAGTTCTTC.

The sample holds many counts of this clonotype. The chain links TRBV12-3 or TRBV12-4 to TRBJ2-5, with 7 bases lining up with TRBD2. The CDR3 has 16 amino acids. J was trimmed by 2 bases and V by 0 bases; bases with no gene match: 6. The CDR3 nucleotides are TGTGCCAGCAGTTTAGCGCCGGCTAGCGGACAAGAGACCCAGTACTTC. Translated, it gives CASSLAPASGQETQYF.

There are many counts of this clonotype. The V call is TRBV28, the J call TRBJ2-7, with 7 bases matching TRBD2. Trimming cost V 3 bases and J 2 bases; bases outside gene matches: 4. CDR1 and CDR2 (germline): MDHEN, SYDVKM. CDR3 length: 14 amino acids. For the CDR3, the DNA is TGTGCCAGCAGTTTGGGGGGGGTGCCCTACGAGCAGTACTTC. Translated, it gives CASSLGGVPYEQYF.

This clonotype was detected ten times or more. This sequence joins TRBV6-1 and TRBJ2-1; D not resolved. The CDR3 is made up of 11 amino acids. Germline CDR1 is MNHNS and CDR2 is SASEGT. The ends were cut back, 8 bases at V and 10 bases at J, with 12 bases in the middle. The CDR3 DNA reads TGTGCCAGCCACAGTCGCCGAGAGCAGTTCTTC. Translating it yields CASHSRREQFF.

This clonotype was seen repeatedly, ten times or more. The CDR3 sequence: CASSAIQGDKGEQYF. The DNA of the CDR3 is TGTGCCAGCAGCGCCATACAGGGGGACAAGGGCGAGCAGTACTTC. The chain couples TRBV7-9 to TRBJ2-7, with 8 bases lining up with TRBD1. This CDR3 region has 15 residues. The germline V gene has CDR1 SEHNR and CDR2 FQNEAQ (reference sequence). After removal of 5 bases from V and 6 bases from J, the junction contained 12 bases not matched to a gene.

This clonotype was found many times. This sequence joins TRBV7-9 and TRBJ2-3; D is uncertain. This CDR3 contains 14 residues. CDR1 is SEHNR and CDR2 is FQNEAQ in the germline V gene (reference sequence). V dropped 5 bases and J dropped 9 bases, with 18 bases sitting between them. The CDR3 is CASSPRTNQKTQYF. For the CDR3, the DNA is TGTGCCAGCAGCCCCCGTACAAACCAGAAGACGCAGTATTTT. Complete variable domain (other parts from reference TRBV7-9 and TRBJ2-3): DTGVSQNPRHKITKRGQNVTFRCDPISEHNRLYWYRQTLGQGPEFLTYFQNEAQLEKSRLLSDRFSAERPKGSFSTLEIQRTEQGDSAMYLCASSPRTNQKTQYFGPGTRLTVL.

This chain links TRBV15 with TRBJ1-2; D ambiguous. CDR3 length: 15 amino acids. V lost 5 bases and J 0 bases, leaving 13 bases between the germline ends. Germline CDR1 reads LNHNV; CDR2 reads YYDKDF (reference sequence). The DNA for the CDR3 is TGTGCCACCAGCTCAAACCTCGGGACTAACTATGGCTACACCTTC. Amino acids: CATSSNLGTNYGYTF.

In its sample, this clonotype was seen many times. V usage is TRBV6-4 and J usage is TRBJ2-7, with unresolved D. Looked up from germline, CDR1 is MRHNA and CDR2 is SNTAGT. The CDR3 consists of 13 residues. Trimming removed 6 bases at V and 0 bases at J, with 9 bases between. CDR3 protein: CASRIAHSYEQYF. In nucleotides, the CDR3 is TGTGCCAGCAGGATAGCACACTCCTACGAGCAGTACTTC.

This clonotype was seen ten or more times. The chain uses TRBV2 and TRBJ1-5, with a tentative D call TRBD1 (5 bases). The V gene's germline CDR1 is SNHLY and CDR2 FYNNEI. The CDR3 is 14 amino acids. Trimming left V 7 bases short and J 6 bases short, with 16 bases between. The CDR3: CASTRGAGGQPQHF. The CDR3 DNA follows: TGTGCCAGCACCCGCGGGGCGGGAGGTCAGCCCCAGCATTTT.

The V gene is TRBV5-4, the J gene TRBJ1-2; D unclear. V was pared by 0 bases and J by 3 bases, with 6 bases between. The length of the CDR3 is 13 residues. CDR1 is SGHNT and CDR2 is YYREEE in the germline V gene (reference sequence). The CDR3 region is CASSLEKDYGYTF. The CDR3 nucleotides are TGTGCCAGCAGCTTGGAGAAGGACTATGGCTACACCTTC. Using reference TRBV5-4 and TRBJ1-2 for the parts outside the CDR3, the full variable domain is ETGVTQSPTHLIKTRGQQVTLRCSSQSGHNTVSWYQQALGQGPQFIFQYYREEENGRGNFPPRFSGLQFPNYSSELNVNALELDDSALYLCASSLEKDYGYTFGSGTRLTVV.

V is TRBV15 and J is TRBJ2-7, with TRBD2 as a possible D gene (7 bases). CDR1 is LNHNV and CDR2 is YYDKDF in the germline V gene (reference sequence). The V and J ends lost 0 bases and 3 bases respectively, with 15 bases between them. The length of the CDR3 is 16 residues. CDR3 sequence: CATSRENGGARYEQYF. As DNA, the CDR3 is TGTGCCACCAGCAGAGAAAATGGGGGGGCCCGCTACGAGCAGTACTTC. Based on the CDR3 plus reference TRBV15 and TRBJ2-7, the full variable domain is DAMVIQNPRYQVTQFGKPVTLSCSQTLNHNVMYWYQQKSSQAPKLLFHYYDKDFNNEADTPDNFQSRRPNTSFCFLDIRSPGLGDTAMYLCATSRENGGARYEQYFGPGTRLTVT.

The chain recombines TRBV4-1 with TRBJ1-1; D ambiguous. This CDR3 contains 13 residues. Germline CDR1 and CDR2: MGHRA and YSYEKL. V lost 4 bases to trimming and J lost 1 base, with 7 bases between them. CDR3 loop: CASSPRENTEAFF. The DNA of the CDR3 is TGCGCCAGCAGCCCTAGGGAGAACACTGAAGCTTTCTTT.

This rearrangement joins TRBV19 to TRBJ2-1; 10 bases line up with TRBD2. This CDR3 region has 16 residues. V was clipped by 6 bases and J by 8 bases; unmatched bases: 13. Germline V gene sequence: CDR1 LNHDA, CDR2 SQIVND (reference sequence). The CDR3 sequence: CASSNIAGGGWDEQFF. In DNA form, the CDR3 reads TGTGCCAGTAGCAACATAGCGGGGGGCGGGTGGGATGAGCAGTTCTTC.

As regards this clonotype: Since a much larger clone is just one base distant, this may be a read error. The rearrangement links TRBV11-2 to TRBJ2-5, with TRBD2 identical over 9 bases. Germline-derived CDR1 and CDR2 are SGHAT and FQNNGV. J gave up 7 bases and V 5 bases, and 8 bases lay outside the gene matches. The CDR3 loop spans 14 amino acids. Here the CDR3 DNA reads TGTGCCAGCAGCCTAGCGGGGTTTAGGGGGACCCAGTACTTC. Residues: CASSLAGFRGTQYF. The full variable domain, completed using reference TRBV11-2 and TRBJ2-5, is EAGVAQSPRYKIIEKRQSVAFWCNPISGHATLYWYQQILGQGPKLLIQFQNNGVVDDSQLPKDRFSAERLKGVDSTLKIQPAKLEDSAVYLCASSLAGFRGTQYFGPGTRLLVL.

The chain carries TRBV29-1 and TRBJ2-1, with unresolved D. The V gene lost 3 bases and the J gene lost 5 bases, with 11 bases spanning the gap. Germline V gene data show CDR1 as SQVTM and CDR2 as ANQGSEA. CDR3 length: 13 residues. The CDR3 is CSVDVDGHNEQFF. CDR3 DNA sequence: TGCAGCGTTGATGTGGACGGCCACAATGAGCAGTTCTTC.

The table lists this clonotype with a few counts. This chain joins TRBV4-1 and TRBJ1-2; 8 bases agree with TRBD1. Germline lookup yields CDR1 MGHRA and CDR2 YSYEKL. V lost 3 bases and J lost 2; bases outside the gene matches: 5. There are 15 residues in the CDR3. CDR3 loop: CASSQTGAENYGYTF. The CDR3 region has the DNA TGCGCCAGCAGCCAGACAGGGGCCGAAAACTATGGCTACACCTTC.